The TCR beta chain under discussion was sequenced for a study of blood T cell repertoires in COVID-19. Study-wide context: Material from acute and convalescent COVID-19 was sourced from the United States, Italy and Spain.

Original processing methods: Counts of nucleated cells, estimated from reference gene primer amplification, were obtained. Measured with immunoSEQ multiplex PCR; TCRdb has only the in-frame clones, and not every one. That table is the source of V, J and clone size, and D and trimming were worked out from the DNA. This table has around 84,000 clones, over 80% appearing once. CDR1 is KGHSH and CDR2 is LQKENI in the germline V gene. Deletions cut 1 base from V and 5 bases from J, with 11 bases between. This CDR3 spans 14 amino acids. The chain has TRBV18 and TRBJ1-2; maybe TRBD1 (5 bases). The specimen sequenced was peripheral blood. The receptor comes from a man at least 80 years old with active or convalescent COVID-19. CDR3 amino acids: CASSPQPQGYGYTF. CDR3 nucleotide sequence: TGTGCCAGCTCACCACAGCCGCAGGGATATGGCTACACCTTC.